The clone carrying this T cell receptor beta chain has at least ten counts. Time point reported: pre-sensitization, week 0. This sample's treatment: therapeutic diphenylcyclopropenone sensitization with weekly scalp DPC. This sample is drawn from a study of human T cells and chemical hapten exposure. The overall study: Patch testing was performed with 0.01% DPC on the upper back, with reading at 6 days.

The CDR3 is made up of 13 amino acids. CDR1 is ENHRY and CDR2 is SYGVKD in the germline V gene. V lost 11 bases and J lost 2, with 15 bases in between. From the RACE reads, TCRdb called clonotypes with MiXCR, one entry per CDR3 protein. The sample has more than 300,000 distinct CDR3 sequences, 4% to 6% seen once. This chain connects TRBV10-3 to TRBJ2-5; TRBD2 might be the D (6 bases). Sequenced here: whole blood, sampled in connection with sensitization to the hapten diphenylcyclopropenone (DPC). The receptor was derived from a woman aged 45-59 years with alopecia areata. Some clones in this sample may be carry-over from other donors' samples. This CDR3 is CASGGTSQETQYF. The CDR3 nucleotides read TGTGCCTCCGGTGGGACTTCGCAAGAGACCCAGTACTTC.